The clone carrying this TCR beta chain came up once. Libraries were prepared by immunoSEQ multiplex PCR; TCRdb keeps only in-frame clonotypes and omits some of them. The data show over 100,000 clones, more than 75% seen once. Germline CDR1 is MNHEY and CDR2 is SVGAGI. CDR3 length: 14 residues. The junction had 5 bases not matched to a gene; V was cut back by 6 bases and J by 1 base. The source of the sample is a study of radiotherapy plus CTLA-4 blockade in lung cancer. This clonotype was sampled from a human donor with non-small cell lung cancer that progressed on radiotherapy plus ipilimumab. Some clones in this sample may be carry-over from other donors' samples. Sequencing used peripheral blood, obtained from a patient treated with radiotherapy plus ipilimumab. The chain links TRBV6-5 to TRBJ1-2, with TRBD1 matching over 7 bases. The CDR3 DNA reads as TGTGCCAGCAGCCGGGACAGCAGTAACTATGGCTACACCTTC. Translation gives CASSRDSSNYGYTF.